The 25 T cell receptor beta chains presented below share a single source sample, sequenced in a study of Ad26.COV2.S vaccination and SARS-CoV-2 variants. TCRdb's copy holds only in-frame clones and misses some; the assay was immunoSEQ multiplex PCR. The repertoire has some 640,000 clones, more than 70% of them found once; the top ten carry approximately 1.5%. The treatment was: around 19 received Ad26.COV2.S at low or high dose, single or two shots; several received placebo; per-sample allocation not given. The study sampled participants on day 63 after the first vaccine or placebo injection. Sequencing used peripheral blood, obtained in a trial of Ad26.COV2.S vaccine versus placebo. The receptors were gathered from a person between 18 and 59 years old who received the Ad26.COV2.S COVID-19 vaccine or a placebo.

The chain has TRBV5-5 and TRBJ2-1; D is perhaps TRBD1 (5 bases). CDR1 and CDR2 (germline): SGHKS, YYEKEE (reference sequence). The V end was cut by 0 bases, the J end by 2 bases, with 9 bases between. This CDR3 is 15 amino acids long. This CDR3 reads CASSLGPGTYNEQFF. CDR3 bases: TGTGCCAGCAGCTTGGGGCCAGGGACCTACAATGAGCAGTTCTTC.

This chain joins TRBV12-1 and TRBJ2-1; TRBD2 is taken as the D call from the table, unchecked against the DNA. TRBV12-1 is reported as a pseudogene. The CDR3 consists of 19 residues. The CDR3 bases are TGTGCCAGCAGCTTCCCCTTTTTGGGCGGGGGGAGCTCCTACAATGAGCAGTTCTTC. Translated, it gives CASSFPFLGGGSSYNEQFF.

V gene TRBV2 combines with J gene TRBJ2-3; 7 positions match TRBD2. The germline gives CDR1 SNHLY, CDR2 FYNNEI. There are 16 residues in the CDR3. After removal of 6 bases from V and 1 base from J, the junction contained 10 bases not matched to a gene. The chain's CDR3 is CASRREWTRGTDTQYF. The DNA for the CDR3 is TGTGCCAGCAGGCGGGAGTGGACCAGGGGCACAGATACGCAGTATTTT.

The genes are TRBV15 and TRBJ1-2, with unresolved D. Per germline, CDR1 LNHNV and CDR2 YYDKDF (reference sequence). V was clipped by 0 bases and J by 5 bases, with 28 bases between them. CDR3 length equals 20 residues. DNA of the CDR3: TGTGCCACCAGCAGAGATAGTGTCCTGACCCCCATAGCGGGCCGATATGGCTACACCTTC. This codes for CATSRDSVLTPIAGRYGYTF.

Concerning this clone: The same CDR3 also results from other DNA sequences found in this sample. The CDR3 sequence is CASRGLETQYF. Here the CDR3 DNA reads TGTGCCAGCAGAGGGTTAGAGACCCAGTACTTC. The rearrangement links TRBV2 to TRBJ2-5; no clear D. The CDR3 sequence is 11 residues long. V gave up 6 bases and J gave up 4 bases, with 6 bases separating them. CDR1 is SNHLY and CDR2 is FYNNEI in the germline V gene.

This sequence joins TRBV5-1 and TRBJ1-4; 9 bases fit TRBD1. Trimming removed 3 bases from V and 7 bases from J; junction bases left unmatched: 7. The CDR3 contains 15 residues. Germline V CDR1 and CDR2: SGHRS, YFSETQ. CDR3 DNA sequence: TGCGCCAGCAGCTCCCGGACAGGGGAGGGTGAAAAACTGTTTTTT. Translated: CASSSRTGEGEKLFF. The whole variable domain, filled in from reference TRBV5-1 and TRBJ1-4, reads KAGVTQTPRYLIKTRGQQVTLSCSPISGHRSVSWYQQTPGQGLQFLFEYFSETQRNKGNFPGRFSGRQFSNSRSEMNVSTLELGDSALYLCASSSRTGEGEKLFFGSGTQLSVL.

The V and J genes are TRBV7-2 and TRBJ2-5; 7 nucleotides align to TRBD1. CDR3 length: 14 amino acids. CDR1 is SGHTA and CDR2 is FQGNSA in the germline V gene. With 5 bases clipped from V and 3 bases from J, the junction kept 6 bases outside the gene matches. The CDR3: CASSTWDSEETQYF. For the CDR3, the DNA is TGTGCCAGCAGCACTTGGGACAGCGAAGAGACCCAGTACTTC.

The DNA of the CDR3 is TGCGCCAGCAGCCCCCAACCAGTGCGTTATGGAAACACCATATATTTT. It encodes CASSPQPVRYGNTIYF. J is TRBJ1-3 and V is TRBV5-1; the D is unclear. The CDR3 runs 16 residues. Deletions cut 4 bases from V and 3 bases from J, with 17 bases between. Germline V lookup: CDR1 SGHRS, CDR2 YFSETQ.

CDR3 protein: CASRTENTGELFF. CDR3 DNA: TGTGCTAGTCGGACAGAGAACACCGGGGAGCTGTTTTTT. The chain has TRBV12-5 and TRBJ2-2, with D tentatively TRBD1 (6 bases). CDR1 and CDR2 (germline): LGHNT, FRNRAP. Trimming pared 8 bases from V and 1 base from J, leaving 8 bases between. The CDR3 is 13 amino acids.

This chain links TRBV27 with TRBJ2-7; TRBD2 might be the D (5 bases). The germline V gene has CDR1 MNHEY and CDR2 SMNVEV (reference sequence). CDR3 length: 14 amino acids. Trimming took 6 bases from V and 0 from J, leaving 12 bases between them. The CDR3 sequence is CASRASLSSYEQYF. The CDR3 DNA sequence: TGTGCCAGCAGGGCTAGCCTGAGCTCCTACGAGCAGTACTTC.

The chain recombines TRBV30 with TRBJ1-5, with D maybe TRBD1 (5 bases). V was clipped by 5 bases and J by 7 bases, with 15 bases between them. Germline V gene sequence: CDR1 GTSNPN, CDR2 SVGIG (reference sequence). This CDR3 is built from 13 residues. The CDR3 DNA reads TGTGCCTGGGCGGGGGACGTTGGACAGCCCCAGCATTTT. Translation gives CAWAGDVGQPQHF.

This clone was seen a single time. This sequence joins TRBV7-2 and TRBJ1-2, with D possibly being TRBD1 (6 bases). The germline CDR1 and CDR2 sequences are SGHTA and FQGNSA. The V end lost 0 bases, the J end lost 4 bases, and 12 bases lay between the germline ends. This CDR3 has 15 residues. DNA for the CDR3: TGTGCCAGCAGCTTAGCGCAAGGGGGAGGCTATGGCTACACCTTC. Encoded protein: CASSLAQGGGYGYTF.

This clone was seen more than once but under ten times. The V call is TRBV18, the J call TRBJ1-5; no firm D call. With 3 bases removed from V and 4 bases from J, the gap between germline ends came to 10 bases. The length of the CDR3 is 14 residues. CDR1 KGHSH and CDR2 LQKENI come from the germline V gene. Written as DNA, the CDR3 is TGTGCCAGCTCACCCTCGGACTTTAATCAGCCCCAGCATTTT. Its translation: CASSPSDFNQPQHF.

This rearrangement joins TRBV15 to TRBJ2-7; D is possibly TRBD1 (7 bases). CDR1 and CDR2 from the germline V gene are LNHNV and YYDKDF (reference sequence). This CDR3 spans 16 amino acids. Trimming removed 0 bases at V and 4 bases at J, with 16 bases between. The CDR3 sequence is CATSRDNRGLPYEQYF. For the CDR3, the DNA is TGTGCCACCAGCAGAGATAACAGGGGACTCCCATACGAGCAGTACTTC.

J is TRBJ2-3 and V is TRBV4-3; TRBD1 is a possible D gene (7 bases). This CDR3 is built from 17 residues. The germline CDR1 and CDR2 sequences are LGHNA and YSLEER. Trimming left V 0 bases short and J 0 bases short, with 13 bases between. The CDR3 DNA follows: TGCGCCAGCAGCCAAGATAGGAGGGGGCCTAGCACAGATACGCAGTATTTT. This gives the protein CASSQDRRGPSTDTQYF.

The genes are TRBV7-2 and TRBJ2-7, with 13 bases fitting TRBD2. Germline V CDR1 and CDR2: SGHTA, FQGNSA. This CDR3 spans 17 amino acids. V trimming: 4 bases; J trimming: 4 bases; junction bases outside the gene matches: 10. CDR3 coding DNA: TGTGCCAGCAGCTATACACTAGCGGGAGGGCCAGGGTACGAGCAGTACTTC. It encodes CASSYTLAGGPGYEQYF.

The chain links TRBV6-5 to TRBJ2-5; TRBD1 matches at 9 bases. The CDR3 is 13 amino acids. J was trimmed by 5 bases and V by 7 bases; bases with no gene match: 5. Germline CDR1 and CDR2: MNHEY and SVGAGI. CDR3: CASNRDRDETQYF. The CDR3 DNA follows: TGTGCCAGCAATCGGGACAGGGACGAGACCCAGTACTTC.

This chain joins TRBV6-5 and TRBJ2-7; 8 bases are a match to TRBD2. Germline-derived CDR1 and CDR2 are MNHEY and SVGAGI. V lost 0 bases to trimming and J lost 5 bases; unmatched junction nucleotides: 9. This CDR3 is 16 amino acids long. The CDR3 nucleotides are TGTGCCAGCAGTTACTCGAGCGGCTCCGGGAGGGACGAGCAGTACTTC. Protein product: CASSYSSGSGRDEQYF.

This clone was counted once. The chain has TRBV29-1 and TRBJ2-1, with TRBD2 matching 7 bases. Trimming removed 2 bases from V and 2 bases from J; junction bases left unmatched: 3. The CDR3 is 14 residues long. Germline V gives CDR1 SQVTM, CDR2 ANQGSEA. DNA of the CDR3: TGCAGCGTTGAATGGGAGGGTGCCTACAATGAGCAGTTCTTC. It codes for CSVEWEGAYNEQFF.

This clone was seen only a few times. This rearrangement joins TRBV20-1 to TRBJ2-7; tentatively, D is TRBD2 (6 bases). This CDR3 contains 11 residues. Germline values: CDR1 DFQATT, CDR2 SNEGSKA (reference sequence). Trimming removed 7 bases from V and 3 bases from J, with 10 bases in between. As DNA, the CDR3 is TGCAGTGTTTGGACTAACTACGAGCAGTACTTC. Protein sequence: CSVWTNYEQYF.

The chain combines TRBV18 with TRBJ2-4; 10 bases match TRBD2. The CDR3 loop spans 14 amino acids. Germline values: CDR1 KGHSH, CDR2 LQKENI. The trim removed 4 bases at V and 8 bases at J, leaving 5 bases unmatched. This CDR3 reads CASSRTSGWDIQYF. Here the CDR3 DNA reads TGTGCCAGCTCACGGACTAGCGGATGGGACATTCAGTACTTC.

J is TRBJ1-2 and V is TRBV30; weak D call: TRBD1 (5 bases). Trimming pared 3 bases from V and 7 bases from J, leaving 12 bases between. The germline gives CDR1 GTSNPN, CDR2 SVGIG (reference sequence). This CDR3 is built from 12 residues. CDR3 sequence reads: CAWRKETAGYTF. Here the CDR3 DNA reads TGTGCCTGGAGAAAAGAGACAGCTGGCTACACCTTC.

The chain recombines TRBV27 with TRBJ2-1; TRBD2 matches 7 bases. CDR3 length equals 16 residues. CDR1 and CDR2 (germline): MNHEY, SMNVEV (reference sequence). Trimming removed 6 bases from V and 0 bases from J; junction bases left unmatched: 8. In nucleotides, the CDR3 is TGTGCCAGCAGCGCGCTAGCGGTCCTCTCCTACAATGAGCAGTTCTTC. It encodes CASSALAVLSYNEQFF.

The rearrangement joins TRBV19 to TRBJ2-5; no clear D gene. Trimming cost V 7 bases and J 2 bases, with 17 bases left between them. The CDR3 has 15 residues. Germline loops: CDR1 LNHDA, CDR2 SQIVND (reference sequence). Here the CDR3 DNA reads TGTGCCAGTACCCCGGACCCCCTTCGGCAAGAGACCCAGTACTTC. This encodes CASTPDPLRQETQYF.

The genes are TRBV11-2 and TRBJ2-7; D might be TRBD1 (5 bases). The CDR3 covers 15 residues. CDR1 SGHAT and CDR2 FQNNGV come from the germline V gene. The V end lost 3 bases, the J end lost 3 bases, and 15 bases lay between the germline ends. The CDR3: CASSFQSGNSYEQYF. CDR3 DNA: TGTGCCAGCAGCTTCCAGTCAGGGAATAGCTACGAGCAGTACTTC.